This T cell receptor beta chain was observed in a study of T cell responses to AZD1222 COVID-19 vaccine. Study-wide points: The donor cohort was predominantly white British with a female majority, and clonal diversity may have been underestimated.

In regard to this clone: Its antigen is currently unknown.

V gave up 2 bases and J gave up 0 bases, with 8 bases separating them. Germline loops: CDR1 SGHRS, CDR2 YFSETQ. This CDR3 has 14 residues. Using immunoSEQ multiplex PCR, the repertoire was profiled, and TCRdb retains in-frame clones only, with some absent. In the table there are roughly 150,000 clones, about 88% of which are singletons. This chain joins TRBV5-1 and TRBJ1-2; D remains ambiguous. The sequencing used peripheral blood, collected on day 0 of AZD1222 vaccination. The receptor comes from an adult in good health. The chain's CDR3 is CASSLEVTNYGYTF. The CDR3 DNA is TGCGCCAGCAGCTTAGAAGTCACTAACTATGGCTACACCTTC.